The TCR beta chain under discussion was sequenced for a study of graft-versus-host responses after intestinal transplantation. The protocol was immunoSEQ multiplex PCR, while the TCRdb copy is restricted to in-frame clones and leaves out a portion. The table has around 97,000 clones, about nine tenths seen once. On this clone: Its antigen is currently unknown.

The germline V gene has CDR1 MGHRA and CDR2 YSYEKL. This CDR3 is 13 amino acids long. Germline trimming cut 3 bases from V and 7 bases from J; bases unmatched to any gene: 3. J is TRBJ1-5 and V is TRBV4-1; 7 bases agree with TRBD1. This specimen consisted of unstimulated CD4+ T cells sorted from spleen or lymph node cells, obtained before transplant. The TCR was taken from a human donor who was the organ donor for an intestinal transplant. The CDR3 DNA reads TGCGCCAGCAGCCAGACAGGGTGGCAGCCCCAGCATTTT. Protein: CASSQTGWQPQHF.